These 24 T cell receptor beta chains came from one sample sequenced in a study of T-cell reconstitution after alpha-beta-depleted transplantation in children. TCRbeta library construction was performed incorporating unique molecular identifiers. TCRdb redid the calling of the PCR reads with MiXCR, one entry per CDR3 protein. The table lists approximately 980,000 distinct CDR3 sequences, around 30% of them singletons. Specimen: PBMCs, mostly from graft donor cells, collected 360 days after TCRalphabeta/CD19-depleted stem cell transplant. These receptors all come from a boy under two years old who had a stem cell transplant for SCID, so the T cells may come from the graft donor.

The V call is TRBV5-5, the J call TRBJ2-1; weak D call: TRBD2 (6 bases). This CDR3 contains 17 residues. With 4 bases removed from V and 0 bases from J, the gap between germline ends came to 17 bases. In germline, CDR1 is SGHKS, CDR2 YYEKEE (reference sequence). The CDR3, as DNA: TGTGCCAGCAGCAAAAAGCGACGGGAGAGCTCCTACAATGAGCAGTTCTTC. The encoded protein is CASSKKRRESSYNEQFF.

This clonotype was seen a handful of times. V gene TRBV9 combines with J gene TRBJ1-6; tentatively, D is TRBD1 (5 bases). Germline values: CDR1 SGDLS, CDR2 YYNGEE. The CDR3 runs 15 residues. V was shortened by 2 bases and J by 7 bases, with 13 bases between the two germline ends. The CDR3 DNA is TGTGCCAGCAGCGTGAGTCGCGGGGCCAATTCACCCCTCCACTTT. Residues: CASSVSRGANSPLHF.

The chain is built from TRBV4-1 and TRBJ2-3; 11 nucleotides match TRBD2. J lost 3 bases, V lost 2 bases, and 4 bases had no gene match. This CDR3 is built from 16 residues. Germline assignment: CDR1 MGHRA and CDR2 YSYEKL. CDR3 amino acids: CASSQKASGGTDTQYF. CDR3 sequence (DNA): TGCGCCAGCAGCCAAAAAGCTAGCGGGGGGACAGATACGCAGTATTTT.

V usage is TRBV4-3 and J usage is TRBJ2-5; 7 nucleotides match TRBD2. V dropped 5 bases and J dropped 3; count of bases not matched to a gene: 12. The CDR3 sequence is 16 residues long. CDR1 is LGHNA and CDR2 is YSLEER in the germline V gene. Here the CDR3 DNA reads TGCGCCAGCAGCAACGGGCCAGCGGGGAACAAAGAGACCCAGTACTTC. Protein: CASSNGPAGNKETQYF.

The rearrangement uses TRBV15 and TRBJ2-4, with TRBD1 identical over 7 bases. Trimming took 0 bases from V and 2 from J; bases not matched to a gene: 10. Germline V gene sequence: CDR1 LNHNV, CDR2 YYDKDF (reference sequence). The CDR3 spans 18 residues. CDR3 in DNA: TGTGCCACCAGCAGAGATCTTCAGGGGGTAGTAACCAAAAACATTCAGTACTTC. This codes for CATSRDLQGVVTKNIQYF.

This clonotype has only a few counts. The CDR3 region has the DNA TGTGCCAGCAGTTTGTTACCAACGGAAGCTTTCTTT. This encodes CASSLLPTEAFF. V is TRBV12-3 or TRBV12-4 and J is TRBJ1-1; D is ambiguous. V was pared by 3 bases and J by 8 bases, with 10 bases between. The CDR3 totals 12 residues.

The chain carries TRBV6-2 or TRBV6-3 and TRBJ2-7; 9 nucleotides agree with TRBD2. With V trimmed by 1 base and J by 7 bases, 11 bases remained unmatched. CDR1 is MNHEY and CDR2 is SVGEGT in the germline V gene. The CDR3 extends over 16 amino acids. CDR3 sequence: CASSYYGTSLSGEQYF. CDR3 DNA: TGTGCCAGCAGTTACTACGGGACTAGCCTTTCGGGGGAGCAGTACTTC.

CDR3 protein: CASRTTGNYGYTF. As DNA, the CDR3 is TGTGCCAGCAGGACCACAGGGAACTATGGCTACACCTTC. The rearrangement uses TRBV28 and TRBJ1-2, with a weak D call TRBD1 (6 bases). There are 13 residues in the CDR3. Trimming removed 6 bases at V and 2 bases at J, with 10 bases between. CDR1 is MDHEN and CDR2 is SYDVKM in the germline V gene.

The chain links TRBV29-1 to TRBJ2-3; D remains unclear. Deletions cut 3 bases from V and 1 base from J, with 11 bases between. CDR3 length: 14 amino acids. Germline V gene data show CDR1 as SQVTM and CDR2 as ANQGSEA. The CDR3 is CSVESEWGTDTQYF. DNA of the CDR3: TGCAGCGTTGAGTCGGAGTGGGGCACAGATACGCAGTATTTT.

This clonotype occurred a few times. This chain connects TRBV18 to TRBJ2-4; 8 bases map to TRBD1. The germline CDR1 and CDR2 sequences are KGHSH and LQKENI. The CDR3 has 17 residues. J lost 8 bases, V lost 1 base, and 13 bases had no gene match. In DNA, the CDR3 is TGTGCCAGCTCACCACTCGTTGCGGCAGGGGGCTATCACATTCAGTACTTC. Translated, it gives CASSPLVAAGGYHIQYF.

This clonotype was seen a handful of times. This chain links TRBV28 with TRBJ2-5; D gene unclear. V was cut by 6 bases and J by 0 bases, with 20 bases left in between. The CDR3 extends over 17 amino acids. CDR1 and CDR2 (germline): MDHEN, SYDVKM. CDR3 region: CASSNHGVDPYQETQYF. CDR3 DNA sequence: TGTGCCAGCAGCAACCATGGTGTGGACCCGTACCAAGAGACCCAGTACTTC.

The rearrangement joins TRBV7-6 to TRBJ2-2; D is uncertain. Trimming left V 3 bases short and J 2 bases short, with 19 bases between. The CDR3 extends over 18 amino acids. Germline loops: CDR1 SGHVS, CDR2 FNYEAQ. The CDR3 loop is CASSFSRIPLTNTGELFF. The CDR3 DNA follows: TGTGCCAGCAGCTTTAGCAGGATCCCGCTGACTAACACCGGGGAGCTGTTTTTT.

The gene calls are TRBV9 and TRBJ2-2, with D possibly matching TRBD1 (5 bases). Germline CDR1 is SGDLS and CDR2 is YYNGEE. The CDR3 totals 17 residues. Between the trimmed V and J ends, which lost 0 bases and 6 bases, there was a span of 18 bases. This CDR3 is CASSVAKRTQAPGELFF. CDR3 nucleotide sequence: TGTGCCAGCAGCGTAGCCAAAAGGACACAGGCTCCCGGGGAGCTGTTTTTT. Combining the CDR3 with reference TRBV9 and TRBJ2-2 gives the whole variable domain DSGVTQTPKHLITATGQRVTLRCSPRSGDLSVYWYQQSLDQGLQFLIQYYNGEERAKGNILERFSAQQFPDLHSELNLSSLELGDSALYFCASSVAKRTQAPGELFFGEGSRLTVL.

This chain joins TRBV4-3 and TRBJ1-1; D is uncertain. Germline CDR1 and CDR2: LGHNA and YSLEER. The V gene lost 0 bases and the J gene lost 4 bases, with 12 bases spanning the gap. CDR3 size: 15 residues. The CDR3 is CASSQDLRFTTEAFF. As DNA, the CDR3 is TGCGCCAGCAGCCAAGATTTGCGTTTTACCACTGAAGCTTTCTTT.

The chain employs TRBV4-1 and TRBJ2-7; the D gene is possibly TRBD1 (6 bases). Trimming stripped 0 bases from V and 3 bases from J, with 15 bases between. The CDR3 covers 16 residues. CDR1 is MGHRA and CDR2 is YSYEKL in the germline V gene. CDR3 in amino acids: CASSQEQSQGFYEQYF. In nucleotides, the CDR3 is TGCGCCAGCAGCCAAGAGCAGAGCCAGGGGTTCTACGAGCAGTACTTC.

The chain has TRBV7-3 and TRBJ2-1; 11 positions agree with TRBD2. CDR3 size: 14 residues. CDR1 is SGHTA, CDR2 FQGTGA, per germline. Trimming removed 6 bases from V and 6 bases from J; junction bases left unmatched: 4. The CDR3 sequence is CASSYSGGANEQFF. The CDR3 DNA reads TGTGCCAGCAGTTATAGCGGGGGGGCCAATGAGCAGTTCTTC.

This clonotype was recorded at least ten times. The chain couples TRBV18 to TRBJ1-1; no clear D gene. V shed 3 bases and J shed 0 bases, with 5 bases lying between them. Germline loops: CDR1 KGHSH, CDR2 LQKENI. CDR3 length: 13 residues. The CDR3 loop is CASSPLMNTEAFF. DNA for the CDR3: TGTGCCAGCTCACCCCTCATGAACACTGAAGCTTTCTTT.

The rearrangement uses TRBV5-1 and TRBJ2-3; 11 nucleotides match TRBD2. The CDR3 has 16 residues. Unmatched junction bases numbered 3, after V lost 1 base and J lost 2 bases. The V gene's germline CDR1 is SGHRS and CDR2 YFSETQ. The CDR3 region has the DNA TGCGCCAGCAGCTTGCCGACTAGCGGGGACACAGATACGCAGTATTTT. It translates to CASSLPTSGDTDTQYF.

The V call is TRBV6-5, the J call TRBJ2-1; 7 bases line up with TRBD1. Germline V CDR1 and CDR2: MNHEY, SVGAGI. The junction had 6 bases not matched to a gene; V was cut back by 2 bases and J by 2 bases. There are 16 residues in the CDR3. The CDR3 loop is CASSYPRGTTYNEQFF. CDR3 nucleotide sequence: TGTGCCAGCAGTTACCCCAGGGGGACCACCTACAATGAGCAGTTCTTC.

The chain links TRBV12-3 or TRBV12-4 to TRBJ2-1; D ambiguous. The CDR3 loop spans 11 amino acids. V was pared by 6 bases and J by 8 bases, with 8 bases between. CDR3: CASSPSYEQFF. DNA for the CDR3: TGTGCCAGCAGCCCCAGCTATGAGCAGTTCTTC.

A few counts support this clonotype. The J gene is TRBJ2-1, the V gene TRBV12-3 or TRBV12-4, with unresolved D. This CDR3 contains 16 residues. V lost 3 bases to trimming and J lost 0 bases, with 12 bases between them. CDR3 sequence reads: CASSFRAWASYNEQFF. In DNA, the CDR3 is TGTGCCAGCAGTTTTAGGGCCTGGGCCTCCTACAATGAGCAGTTCTTC.

The chain is built from TRBV12-3 or TRBV12-4 and TRBJ2-2; D remains unclear. This CDR3 region has 14 residues. V lost 7 bases to trimming and J lost 0 bases, with 9 bases between them. The CDR3 here is CASTAVANTGELFF. The CDR3 coding sequence is TGTGCCAGCACCGCCGTCGCGAACACCGGGGAGCTGTTTTTT.

This chain uses TRBV18 with TRBJ1-1, with D possibly matching TRBD1 (5 bases). V lost 2 bases and J lost 5, with 12 bases in between. Per the germline V gene, CDR1 is KGHSH and CDR2 is LQKENI. CDR3 length: 14 residues. CDR3 sequence reads: CASSPGTVGTEAFF. The CDR3 DNA reads as TGTGCCAGCTCACCAGGGACCGTAGGTACTGAAGCTTTCTTT. Filled out from reference TRBV18 and TRBJ1-1, the complete variable domain reads NAGVMQNPRHLVRRRGQEARLRCSPMKGHSHVYWYRQLPEEGLKFMVYLQKENIIDESGMPKERFSAEFPKEGPSILRIQQVVRGDSAAYFCASSPGTVGTEAFFGQGTRLTVV.

This clonotype was counted at least ten times. The rearrangement joins TRBV10-1 to TRBJ2-7; no firm D call. The CDR3 loop spans 14 amino acids. Trimming removed 0 bases from V and 4 bases from J, with 10 bases in between. The germline CDR1 and CDR2 sequences are WNHNN and SYGVQD (reference sequence). This CDR3 is CASSESGRLYEQYF. DNA for the CDR3: TGCGCCAGCAGTGAGTCGGGCAGGCTATACGAGCAGTACTTC.